Listed here are 23 T cell receptor beta chains from one sample, sequenced in a study of Graves' ophthalmopathy and Graves' hyperthyroidism (dated by TCRdb to 2016 to 2019). The run used an Illumina HiSeq 2000. For repertoire sequencing, TCR beta CDR3 regions were amplified from RNA transcripts. The first round was an RT-PCR using HTBI primers with the Qiagen OneStep RT-PCR kit, and this first round was followed by a second-round multiplex PCR, then size selection and purification. TCRdb reprocessed the public reads (quality trimming at Q25 with fastp, clone calling with MiXCR) and kept in-frame beta chains. Rows with a matching CDR3 protein are joined into one entry that keeps the most common DNA and genes. For this sample there are 300,000 to 400,000 distinct CDR3 sequences; about 17% appear just once. The top ten constitute 2.4% of the sample. The sequencing sample was made of peripheral blood. The receptors originated from an adult woman with stable Graves' hyperthyroidism.

Ten or more counts support this clonotype. The chain combines TRBV28 with TRBJ1-3; D remains ambiguous. Trimming took off 3 bases at V and 0 bases at J, with 6 bases between the two ends. This CDR3 spans 14 amino acids. In germline, CDR1 is MDHEN, CDR2 SYDVKM. The CDR3, as DNA: TGTGCCAGCAGTTTTCGGAACTCTGGAAACACCATATATTTT. Translating gives CASSFRNSGNTIYF.

The sample holds many counts of this clonotype. The V gene is TRBV27, the J gene TRBJ1-2, with 11 bases that match TRBD1. The ends lost 5 bases at V and 5 bases at J; junction bases unmatched: 7. This CDR3 spans 15 amino acids. Germline CDR1 reads MNHEY; CDR2 reads SMNVEV (reference sequence). The CDR3 spells CASSTGQGVGYGYTF. CDR3 DNA sequence: TGTGCCAGCAGTACGGGACAGGGGGTTGGTTATGGCTACACCTTC.

This clonotype was counted many times. The chain links TRBV14 to TRBJ2-7; 8 bases fit TRBD2. V lost 2 bases to trimming and J lost 5 bases; unmatched junction nucleotides: 8. Germline V gene data show CDR1 as SGHDN and CDR2 as FVKESK. The CDR3 totals 15 residues. The CDR3, as DNA: TGTGCCAGCAGCCAACAACTAGCGGTAAGGAACGAGCAGTACTTC. Amino acid sequence: CASSQQLAVRNEQYF.

The rearrangement uses TRBV6-1 and TRBJ2-5; D uncertain. The CDR3 is made up of 14 amino acids. Germline loops: CDR1 MNHNS, CDR2 SASEGT. The V and J ends lost 2 bases and 2 bases respectively, with 9 bases between them. CDR3 loop: CASSETLGQETQYF. CDR3 in DNA: TGTGCCAGCAGTGAAACGCTCGGGCAAGAGACCCAGTACTTC.

In this sample, this clonotype turned up many times. The genes are TRBV11-1 and TRBJ1-1, with 7 bases lining up with TRBD1. V lost 0 bases to trimming and J lost 8 bases; unmatched junction nucleotides: 3. CDR1 is SGHAT and CDR2 is FQDESV in the germline V gene (reference sequence). The CDR3 loop spans 13 amino acids. CDR3 DNA sequence: TGTGCCAGCAGCTTAGCCCTGGGACAGGAAGCTTTCTTT. Translated, it gives CASSLALGQEAFF.

This clonotype was counted at least ten times. The J gene is TRBJ2-7, the V gene TRBV7-8, with D possibly being TRBD1 (6 bases). Trimming cost V 5 bases and J 2 bases, with 13 bases left between them. In germline, CDR1 is SGHVS, CDR2 FQNEAQ. The CDR3 extends over 14 amino acids. In DNA form, the CDR3 reads TGTGCCAGCAGCATACAGGGTATCCCCTACGAGCAGTACTTC. Its protein product is CASSIQGIPYEQYF. The complete variable domain, with remaining parts taken from reference TRBV7-8 and TRBJ2-7, reads GAGVSQSPRYKVAKRGQDVALRCDPISGHVSLFWYQQALGQGPEFLTYFQNEAQLDKSGLPSDRFFAERPEGSVSTLKIQRTQQEDSAVYLCASSIQGIPYEQYFGPGTRLTVT.

This clonotype was observed many times. The V call is TRBV28, the J call TRBJ2-3; D is possibly TRBD1 or TRBD2 (6 bases each). V lost 6 bases and J 4 bases, leaving 23 bases between the germline ends. CDR3 length: 17 amino acids. Per germline, CDR1 MDHEN and CDR2 SYDVKM. The CDR3 here is CASSQPTGTPKADTQYF. The CDR3 DNA follows: TGTGCCAGCAGCCAACCCACAGGGACTCCTAAGGCAGATACGCAGTATTTT. Full variable domain (remainder filled in from reference TRBV28 and TRBJ2-3): DVKVTQSSRYLVKRTGEKVFLECVQDMDHENMFWYRQDPGLGLRLIYFSYDVKMKEKGDIPEGYSVSREKKERFSLILESASTNQTSMYLCASSQPTGTPKADTQYFGPGTRLTVL.

This clonotype was picked up many times. The chain joins TRBV5-1 to TRBJ1-6, with TRBD1 matching over 8 bases. CDR1 is SGHRS and CDR2 is YFSETQ in the germline V gene. This CDR3 spans 16 amino acids. Losses at the gene ends were 0 bases for V and 9 bases for J; bases not matched to a gene: 8. DNA of the CDR3: TGCGCCAGCAGCTTGGACAGGGGGGCTTCTGGTTCACCCCTCCACTTT. This codes for CASSLDRGASGSPLHF.

This clonotype was detected many times. This chain connects TRBV12-3 or TRBV12-4 to TRBJ2-2, with a weak D call TRBD1 (5 bases). Between the trimmed V and J ends, which lost 6 bases and 0 bases, there was a span of 8 bases. The CDR3 extends over 14 amino acids. The CDR3 protein is CASSRAPNTGELFF. CDR3 nucleotides: TGTGCCAGCAGCAGGGCTCCGAACACCGGGGAGCTGTTTTTT.

This clonotype was recorded many times. This rearrangement joins TRBV12-3 or TRBV12-4 to TRBJ2-7; 10 nucleotides agree with TRBD1. This CDR3 has 14 residues. V shed 4 bases, J shed 4 bases, and the junction held 4 bases outside the gene matches. CDR3 sequence: CASSSTGGGYEQYF. The DNA for the CDR3 is TGTGCCAGCAGTTCGACAGGGGGCGGTTACGAGCAGTACTTC.

About this clonotype: Being one base from a much bigger clone, this may be a read error. For the CDR3, the DNA is TGCAGTGCTTCAGGGTACCAAGAGATCCAGTACTTC. This sequence encodes CSASGYQEIQYF. The J gene is TRBJ2-5, the V gene TRBV20-1, with a weak D call TRBD1 (5 bases). There are 12 residues in the CDR3. From germline, CDR1 is DFQATT and CDR2 SNEGSKA (reference sequence).

This clonotype occurred many times. This rearrangement joins TRBV12-5 to TRBJ2-5; 10 bases are shared with TRBD1. The ends lost 6 bases at V and 7 bases at J; junction bases unmatched: 11. Germline V gene sequence: CDR1 LGHNT, CDR2 FRNRAP. The CDR3 totals 15 residues. The CDR3 coding sequence is TGTGCTAGTGGCTCCCTCGACAGGGGGCACGGGACCCAGTACTTC. It codes for CASGSLDRGHGTQYF.

The rearrangement uses TRBV4-1 and TRBJ2-3; D remains ambiguous. Germline assignment: CDR1 MGHRA and CDR2 YSYEKL. Trimming removed 4 bases at V and 5 bases at J, with 13 bases between. The CDR3 has 14 residues. CDR3 protein: CASSPRSIGDTQYF. Here the CDR3 DNA reads TGCGCCAGCAGCCCTCGGAGTATCGGAGATACGCAGTATTTT.

V is TRBV4-1 and J is TRBJ2-7; tentative D call: TRBD1 (8 bases). Germline V gene lookup returns CDR1 MGHRA and CDR2 YSYEKL. Trimming stripped 4 bases from V and 7 bases from J, with 14 bases between. The CDR3 covers 13 residues. The CDR3 here is CASSRQGRGEQYF. CDR3 DNA: TGCGCCAGCAGCCGACAGGGGAGGGGAGAGCAGTACTTC.

At least ten counts were recorded for this clonotype. The chain couples TRBV12-3 or TRBV12-4 to TRBJ2-2; D gene unclear. This CDR3 comprises 14 residues. Trimming took off 3 bases at V and 6 bases at J, with 11 bases between the two ends. The CDR3 reads CASSFRGSAGELFF. The CDR3 DNA is TGTGCCAGCAGTTTTCGTGGGTCCGCCGGGGAGCTGTTTTTT.

The chain has TRBV7-2 and TRBJ2-7; D gene unclear. V was pared by 6 bases and J by 1 base, with 13 bases between. This CDR3 is 14 amino acids long. Germline V gives CDR1 SGHTA, CDR2 FQGNSA. The CDR3 region is CASRSDGSSYEQYF. For the CDR3, the DNA is TGTGCCAGCAGGTCAGATGGATCGTCCTACGAGCAGTACTTC.

This clonotype showed up just a few times. The rearrangement links TRBV4-1 to TRBJ2-7, with 8 bases fitting TRBD1. This CDR3 has 15 residues. Germline-derived CDR1 and CDR2 are MGHRA and YSYEKL. The V segment lost 1 base and the J segment 3 bases; nucleotides outside the gene matches: 5. In DNA, the CDR3 is TGCGCCAGCAGCCAAGTCTTCACAGGGGGCTACGAGCAGTACTTC. Its translation: CASSQVFTGGYEQYF.

This clonotype was detected many times. V and J are TRBV20-1 and TRBJ2-2, with D tentatively TRBD1 (6 bases). Trimming stripped 6 bases from V and 5 bases from J, with 19 bases between. CDR1 DFQATT and CDR2 SNEGSKA come from the germline V gene (reference sequence). This CDR3 comprises 15 residues. The CDR3 DNA sequence: TGCAGTGCCTCCGGGACATCCACAGGGACCGGGGAGCTGTTTTTT. Protein product: CSASGTSTGTGELFF.

The genes are TRBV6-1 and TRBJ1-2, with 9 positions matching TRBD1. The germline CDR1 and CDR2 sequences are MNHNS and SASEGT. There are 13 residues in the CDR3. V lost 6 bases, J lost 6 bases, and 5 bases stayed unmatched. CDR3 sequence (DNA): TGTGCCAGCAGGGCGGGACAGGGCGATGGCTACACCTTC. It specifies CASRAGQGDGYTF.

This clonotype occurred many times. The chain has TRBV12-3 or TRBV12-4 and TRBJ2-5, with a weak D call TRBD1 (7 bases). The CDR3 is 13 residues long. The V end was cut by 5 bases, the J end by 4 bases, with 11 bases between. CDR3 in amino acids: CASSNQGGETQYF. In nucleotides, the CDR3 is TGTGCCAGCAGTAACCAGGGGGGAGAGACCCAGTACTTC.

V usage is TRBV6-5 and J usage is TRBJ1-1; the D gene is possibly TRBD1 (5 bases). Trimming left V 2 bases short and J 0 bases short, with 10 bases between. This CDR3 is 15 amino acids long. Looked up from germline, CDR1 is MNHEY and CDR2 is SVGAGI. The CDR3 DNA reads TGTGCCAGCAGTTACAGAGGACAAGTGAACACTGAAGCTTTCTTT. Translated, it gives CASSYRGQVNTEAFF.

This clonotype was observed at least ten times. No conserved phenylalanine or tryptophan is present at the end of the CDR3, so a read error is the likely explanation. No DNA is shown, since the ends of the CDR3 on it are uncertain; the CDR3 is the one TCRdb lists. The chain couples TRBV7-9 to TRBJ2-2; the table gives TRBD2 as D, unverified against the DNA. Including both end residues, the CDR3 is 15 amino acids long. Germline CDR1 SEHNR, CDR2 FQNEAQ (reference sequence). The CDR3 protein is CASSSVRMEGPRIIL.

This clonotype has at least ten counts. J is TRBJ1-6 and V is TRBV2; TRBD1 agrees at 8 bases. This CDR3 has 15 amino acids. Germline CDR1 is SNHLY and CDR2 is FYNNEI. Trimming removed 6 bases from V and 7 bases from J; junction bases left unmatched: 8. The CDR3: CASRNRTGTNSPLHF. The CDR3 DNA reads as TGTGCCAGCAGGAACCGGACAGGGACGAATTCACCCCTCCACTTT.